This entry lists 21 T cell receptor beta chains sequenced from one sample in a study of blood T cell repertoires in COVID-19. TCRdb's table, derived via immunoSEQ multiplex PCR, lists solely in-frame clones and lacks some. Seen here are fewer than 300,000 clones, roughly 83% observed once, and the top ten hold almost 1.5%. The sequenced sample was peripheral blood. The receptors derive from a human donor with COVID-19, enrolled during active disease. The donor label of this sample is uncertain.

J is TRBJ2-4 and V is TRBV14; TRBD2 matches 8 bases. The CDR3 runs 16 residues. CDR1 is SGHDN and CDR2 is FVKESK in the germline V gene. The V gene end was trimmed by 4 bases and the J gene end by 3 bases; junction bases not matched to a gene: 8. CDR3 sequence: CASSRLVAGGKNIQYF. The CDR3 DNA is TGTGCCAGCAGCCGGTTGGTGGCGGGAGGCAAAAACATTCAGTACTTC.

This chain joins TRBV19 and TRBJ2-7; TRBD1 aligns across 7 bases. The CDR3 spans 12 residues. V gave up 3 bases and J gave up 7 bases; unmatched junction bases: 3. CDR1 and CDR2 (germline): LNHDA, SQIVND (reference sequence). In DNA, the CDR3 is TGTGCCAGTAGTATCCCCAGGGGGGAGCAGTACTTC. It encodes CASSIPRGEQYF.

This chain connects TRBV7-2 to TRBJ2-1; no definite D call. Germline V CDR1 and CDR2: SGHTA, FQGNSA. The CDR3 length is 12 residues. Between the trimmed V and J ends, which lost 3 bases and 10 bases, there was a span of 10 bases. CDR3 loop: CASSLGRKEQFF. CDR3 nucleotides: TGTGCCAGCAGCTTGGGCAGAAAGGAGCAGTTCTTC.

This chain joins TRBV5-4 and TRBJ2-1, with 10 bases that match TRBD2. With V trimmed by 5 bases and J by 0 bases, 5 bases remained unmatched. The CDR3 is made up of 16 amino acids. Germline values: CDR1 SGHNT, CDR2 YYREEE (reference sequence). CDR3 sequence reads: CASRTGTSDSYNEQFF. The DNA of the CDR3 is TGTGCCAGCAGGACCGGGACTAGCGACTCCTACAATGAGCAGTTCTTC.

This clone was seen a few times. V gene TRBV9 combines with J gene TRBJ1-1, with D unclear. Germline loops: CDR1 SGDLS, CDR2 YYNGEE. Trimming pared 1 base from V and 4 bases from J, leaving 8 bases between. The CDR3 runs to 13 residues. The CDR3 protein is CASSVRLTTEAFF. The CDR3 coding sequence is TGTGCCAGCAGCGTACGCCTAACCACTGAAGCTTTCTTT.

V usage is TRBV5-8 and J usage is TRBJ1-6; TRBD1 aligns across 9 bases. The CDR3 contains 12 residues. Germline V gene lookup returns CDR1 SGHTS and CDR2 YDEGEE. V shed 2 bases, J shed 15 bases, and the junction held 3 bases outside the gene matches. As DNA, the CDR3 is TGTGCCAGCAGCTTAGGACAGGGGAACCTCCACTTT. It codes for CASSLGQGNLHF.

The chain couples TRBV30 to TRBJ2-4; maybe TRBD2 (6 bases). The V gene lost 2 bases and the J gene lost 6 bases, with 11 bases spanning the gap. The germline V gene encodes CDR1 GTSNPN and CDR2 SVGIG (reference sequence). CDR3 length: 13 amino acids. DNA of the CDR3: TGTGCCTGGAGTACGGGAGTATCAAACATTCAGTACTTC. It codes for CAWSTGVSNIQYF.

V usage is TRBV28 and J usage is TRBJ2-2; 9 positions agree with TRBD1. J lost 3 bases, V lost 6 bases, and 8 bases had no gene match. Germline assignment: CDR1 MDHEN and CDR2 SYDVKM. This CDR3 is built from 16 residues. In nucleotides, the CDR3 is TGTGCCAGCAGCCCCGCCGGGACAGGGTACACCGGGGAGCTGTTTTTT. This encodes CASSPAGTGYTGELFF.

This chain uses TRBV19 with TRBJ2-3; 10 bases align to TRBD2. The trim removed 5 bases at V and 2 bases at J, leaving 4 bases unmatched. Germline V CDR1 and CDR2: LNHDA, SQIVND (reference sequence). This CDR3 comprises 15 residues. The CDR3 loop is CASSFLAGATDTQYF. DNA for the CDR3: TGTGCCAGTAGTTTCCTAGCGGGGGCCACAGATACGCAGTATTTT.

The chain carries TRBV4-1 and TRBJ1-1; 7 bases align to TRBD1. V was clipped by 0 bases and J by 11 bases; unmatched bases: 9. This CDR3 spans 14 amino acids. The germline CDR1 and CDR2 sequences are MGHRA and YSYEKL. CDR3 sequence: CASSQDWRGRVAFF. CDR3 in DNA: TGCGCCAGCAGCCAAGATTGGAGGGGGCGGGTCGCTTTCTTT.

V gene TRBV27 combines with J gene TRBJ2-6; D possibly corresponds to TRBD1 (6 bases). V shed 2 bases and J shed 2 bases, with 10 bases lying between them. The CDR3 is 16 amino acids. In germline, CDR1 is MNHEY, CDR2 SMNVEV (reference sequence). The DNA of the CDR3 is TGTGCCAGCAGTTTAACAGGGCTTGCTGGGGCCAACGTCCTGACTTTC. Translating gives CASSLTGLAGANVLTF.

The V gene is TRBV7-2, the J gene TRBJ2-3; TRBD2 aligns across 14 bases. Germline-derived CDR1 and CDR2 are SGHTA and FQGNSA. The CDR3 totals 18 residues. V gave up 5 bases and J gave up 6 bases; unmatched junction bases: 13. The CDR3 is CASSPMGTSGSRSDTQYF. The CDR3 bases are TGTGCCAGCAGCCCTATGGGGACTAGCGGGAGCAGGAGTGATACGCAGTATTTT.

The chain links TRBV2 to TRBJ1-2; weak D call: TRBD1 (6 bases). CDR3 size: 17 residues. Germline CDR1 and CDR2: SNHLY and FYNNEI. V lost 0 bases to trimming and J lost 5 bases, with 19 bases between them. In DNA form, the CDR3 reads TGTGCCAGCAGTGAAGCTCCTCTATTGACAGGCGAATATGGCTACACCTTC. It encodes CASSEAPLLTGEYGYTF.

This clone was seen a handful of times. The gene calls are TRBV7-2 and TRBJ2-7; D is uncertain. V lost 4 bases and J 1 base, leaving 14 bases between the germline ends. CDR1 SGHTA and CDR2 FQGNSA come from the germline V gene. The CDR3 has 15 amino acids. The CDR3 loop is CASSSPGAYSYEQYF. CDR3 DNA sequence: TGTGCCAGCAGCTCCCCAGGTGCTTATTCCTACGAGCAGTACTTC.

This sequence joins TRBV6-2 or TRBV6-3 and TRBJ2-3; D unresolved. V lost 5 bases and J 1 base, leaving 13 bases between the germline ends. The CDR3 totals 15 residues. Germline values: CDR1 MNHEY, CDR2 SVGEGT. This CDR3 reads CASSTRLRGTDTQYF. In DNA, the CDR3 is TGTGCCAGCAGTACTCGCCTCCGGGGCACAGATACGCAGTATTTT.

The chain uses TRBV7-8 and TRBJ1-5; TRBD1 is a possible D gene (5 bases). V dropped 3 bases and J dropped 15 bases, with 18 bases sitting between them. The CDR3 length is 13 residues. Germline V gene sequence: CDR1 SGHVS, CDR2 FQNEAQ. CDR3 nucleotides: TGTGCCAGCAGCTTCCAAGGGGAATCTGCAGCGCATTTT. It codes for CASSFQGESAAHF.

The rearrangement uses TRBV5-1 and TRBJ1-3; maybe TRBD1 (6 bases). Germline V gives CDR1 SGHRS, CDR2 YFSETQ. The CDR3 totals 15 residues. Trimming left V 0 bases short and J 4 bases short, with 11 bases between. This CDR3 is CASSLDPGVGNTIYF. CDR3 DNA sequence: TGCGCCAGCAGCTTGGATCCAGGGGTCGGAAACACCATATATTTT.

This sequence joins TRBV6-5 and TRBJ2-1; 12 nucleotides align to TRBD2. The CDR3 has 15 amino acids. Germline assignment: CDR1 MNHEY and CDR2 SVGAGI. V shed 4 bases and J 7 bases; nucleotides not matched to a gene: 5. The CDR3 coding sequence is TGTGCCAGCAGTTCGGGGCTAGCGGGAGGGAATGAGCAGTTCTTC. This sequence encodes CASSSGLAGGNEQFF.

The V call is TRBV28, the J call TRBJ2-5, with TRBD1 matching over 8 bases. Germline V gives CDR1 MDHEN, CDR2 SYDVKM. J lost 1 base, V lost 6 bases, and 7 bases had no gene match. The CDR3 consists of 15 residues. The CDR3 DNA is TGTGCCAGCAGAGCTTCCGGACAGGGCCAAGAGACCCAGTACTTC. Protein sequence: CASRASGQGQETQYF.

The chain combines TRBV20-1 with TRBJ2-6; maybe TRBD1 (6 bases). The V gene's germline CDR1 is DFQATT and CDR2 SNEGSKA (reference sequence). V was shortened by 3 bases and J by 2 bases, with 8 bases between the two germline ends. The CDR3 loop spans 14 amino acids. Written as DNA, the CDR3 is TGCAGTGCTAGTGCAGGGGCTGGGGCCAACGTCCTGACTTTC. It specifies CSASAGAGANVLTF.

The table lists this clone with a few counts. The rearrangement joins TRBV29-1 to TRBJ2-7; TRBD2 might be the D (5 bases). CDR1 is SQVTM and CDR2 is ANQGSEA in the germline V gene. The CDR3 totals 12 residues. The V gene lost 1 base and the J gene lost 2 bases, with 6 bases spanning the gap. The CDR3 DNA sequence: TGCAGCGTTGAAGGAGGGACCTACGAGCAGTACTTC. Its translation: CSVEGGTYEQYF.